This T cell receptor (beta chain) was sequenced in a study of blood T cell repertoires in COVID-19. Study at large: The samples span acute and convalescent COVID-19 from the United States, Italy and Spain.

Cohort 3 donors counted as recovered after two negative PCRs, clearance, or resolved symptoms. Only in-frame clones appear in the TCRdb table, and some are missing; sequencing was by immunoSEQ multiplex PCR. The sample records more than 250,000 clones, 87% being singletons. The specimen was PBMCs or T cells enriched from blood (not recorded which). This receptor was identified in a woman aged 30 to 39 who had recovered from COVID-19.

This CDR3 is CSASQGASSYNEQFF. DNA of the CDR3: TGCAGTGCTAGTCAGGGGGCGAGCTCCTACAATGAGCAGTTCTTC. The chain has TRBV20-1 and TRBJ2-1; 8 nucleotides line up with TRBD1. CDR3 length: 15 amino acids. Trimming removed 3 bases from V and 0 bases from J; junction bases left unmatched: 4. The germline V gene has CDR1 DFQATT and CDR2 SNEGSKA (reference sequence).